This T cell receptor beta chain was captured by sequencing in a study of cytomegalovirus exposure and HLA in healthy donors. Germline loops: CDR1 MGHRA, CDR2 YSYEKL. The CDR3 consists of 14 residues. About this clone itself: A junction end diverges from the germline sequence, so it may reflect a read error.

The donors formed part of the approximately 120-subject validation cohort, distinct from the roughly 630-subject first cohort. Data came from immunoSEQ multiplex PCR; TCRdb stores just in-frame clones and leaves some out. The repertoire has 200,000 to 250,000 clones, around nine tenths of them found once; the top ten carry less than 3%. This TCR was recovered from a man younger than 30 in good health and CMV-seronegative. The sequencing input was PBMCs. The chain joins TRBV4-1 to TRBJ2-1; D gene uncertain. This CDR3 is CASSQQPPYSEQFF. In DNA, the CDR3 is TGCGCCAGCAGCCAACAGCCGCCCTACAGTGAGCAGTTCTTC.